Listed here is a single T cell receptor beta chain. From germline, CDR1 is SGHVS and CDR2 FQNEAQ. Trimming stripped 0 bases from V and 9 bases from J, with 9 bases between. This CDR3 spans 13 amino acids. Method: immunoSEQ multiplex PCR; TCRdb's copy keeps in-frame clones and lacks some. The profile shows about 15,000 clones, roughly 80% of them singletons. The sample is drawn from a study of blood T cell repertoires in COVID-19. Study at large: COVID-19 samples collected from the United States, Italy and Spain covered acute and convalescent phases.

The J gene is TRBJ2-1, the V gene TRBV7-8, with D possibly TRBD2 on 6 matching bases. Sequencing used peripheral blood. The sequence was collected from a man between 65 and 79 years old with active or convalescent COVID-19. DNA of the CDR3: TGTGCCAGCAGCTTAGCATTCGGGGGTGAGCAGTTCTTC. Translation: CASSLAFGGEQFF.